This T cell receptor (beta chain) originates from a study of monozygotic twins with inflammatory bowel disease. Findings and caveats of the study: The authors could not tell different T cell subtypes apart.

The TCR libraries each used total RNA (around 3,600 ng per library). With the 5' RACE reads reprocessed, TCRdb shows one record per CDR3 protein and no DNA. This sample's table has 88,000 or so distinct CDR3 sequences. This CDR3 spans 12 amino acids. Germline lookup yields CDR1 SGHDT and CDR2 YYEEEE. Concerning this clonotype itself: The antigen remains unidentified.

This receptor was identified in a human donor with ulcerative colitis or Crohn's disease, or a healthy co-twin of an affected twin (not recorded which). The material sequenced was blood. The V gene is TRBV5-6, the J gene TRBJ2-2. Here the CDR3 reads CASSWATGELFF.